This TCR beta chain was identified during a study of blood T cell repertoires in COVID-19. Background on the study: There were acute and convalescent COVID-19 samples, and they came from the United States, Italy and Spain. Nucleic acid was either cDNA or gDNA, and it came from T cells, B-cell-depleted T cells, or PBMCs.

Original processing methods: Estimated nucleated cell counts came from reference gene primer amplification. Assay: immunoSEQ multiplex PCR; the TCRdb copy retains only in-frame clones and omits some. The DNA gave D and trimming, while V, J and clone size come from that table. The sample includes tens of thousands of clones, approximately 85% of them seen just once. The sequence was obtained from a human donor in a cohort sampled during active COVID-19. The sequenced sample was peripheral blood.

The CDR3, as DNA: TGCGCCAGCAGCCGGGCAGAGGACAGGGTGGGTACTGAAGCTTTCTTT. It codes for CASSRAEDRVGTEAFF. V usage is TRBV5-1 and J usage is TRBJ1-1; TRBD1 aligns across 8 bases. V shed 4 bases, J shed 5 bases, and the junction held 13 bases outside the gene matches. Germline CDR1 SGHRS, CDR2 YFSETQ. The CDR3 covers 16 residues.